Following are 18 T cell receptor beta chains from one sample sequenced in a study of T cell repertoires in cytomegalovirus infection. TCRdb reanalysed the reads using MiXCR and keeps one entry per CDR3 protein. This sample has under 450,000 distinct CDR3 sequences; about 35% occur once, and the top ten carry 13%. What these receptors recognize is not known. Specimen: cultured PBMCs, collected from culture after CMV antigen stimulation. The receptor source for this set is a human donor in good health (CMV status not recorded). Some clones in this sample may be carry-over from other donors' samples.

The chain recombines TRBV28 with TRBJ2-1; TRBD1 agrees at 9 bases. This CDR3 is built from 16 residues. Germline CDR1 is MDHEN and CDR2 is SYDVKM. With 5 bases clipped from V and 5 bases from J, the junction kept 10 bases outside the gene matches. DNA of the CDR3: TGTGCCAGCAGTCCTTTGGACAGGGGAGTGGACAATGAGCAGTTCTTC. Protein product: CASSPLDRGVDNEQFF.

The chain carries TRBV6-2 or TRBV6-3 and TRBJ1-1, with D possibly being TRBD1 (5 bases). This CDR3 contains 11 residues. Germline CDR1 MNHEY, CDR2 SVGEGT. The V end was cut by 2 bases, the J end by 8 bases, with 6 bases between. The CDR3 spells CASSYGAEAFF. CDR3 DNA sequence: TGTGCCAGCAGTTACGGGGCCGAAGCTTTCTTT.

This chain joins TRBV5-1 and TRBJ1-2; the D is unclear. V was trimmed by 9 bases and J by 6 bases, leaving 21 bases between them. CDR3 size: 14 residues. Germline V lookup: CDR1 SGHRS, CDR2 YFSETQ. DNA for the CDR3: TGCGCCACCGGCCCACGGGAACCGTCCGATGGCTACACCTTC. Protein: CATGPREPSDGYTF.

The chain joins TRBV19 to TRBJ1-1; no reliable D call. The CDR3 covers 14 residues. Germline CDR1 is LNHDA and CDR2 is SQIVND (reference sequence). The germline V and J ends were trimmed by 7 bases and 2 bases, with 14 bases remaining between them. CDR3 bases: TGTGCCAGTAAAACCAGTCTCGTAAACACTGAAGCTTTCTTT. Encoded protein: CASKTSLVNTEAFF. Together with reference TRBV19 and TRBJ1-1, the CDR3 gives the full variable domain: DGGITQSPKYLFRKEGQNVTLSCEQNLNHDAMYWYRQDPGQGLRLIYYSQIVNDFQKGDIAEGYSVSREKKESFPLTVTSAQKNPTAFYLCASKTSLVNTEAFFGQGTRLTVV.

The chain combines TRBV7-9 with TRBJ2-5; D gene ambiguous. Germline CDR1 is SEHNR and CDR2 is FQNEAQ (reference sequence). This CDR3 has 14 amino acids. The germline V and J ends were trimmed by 1 base and 2 bases, with 8 bases remaining between them. As DNA, the CDR3 is TGTGCCAGCAGCTTAGAAGGAGTGCAAGAGACCCAGTACTTC. Translated, it gives CASSLEGVQETQYF.

This clonotype was detected only a few times. V usage is TRBV7-2 and J usage is TRBJ1-2; no firm D call. The CDR3 is 17 residues long. Germline V gene sequence: CDR1 SGHTA, CDR2 FQGNSA. V was clipped by 5 bases and J by 2 bases, with 21 bases between them. CDR3 residues: CASSHTNRAGENYGYTF. The DNA of the CDR3 is TGTGCCAGCAGCCACACCAACCGGGCAGGCGAAAACTATGGCTACACCTTC.

The chain carries TRBV28 and TRBJ2-1; D remains ambiguous. The CDR3 consists of 13 residues. The ends were cut back, 8 bases at V and 12 bases at J, with 20 bases in the middle. Per germline, CDR1 MDHEN and CDR2 SYDVKM. CDR3 region: CASAGSPRFLQFF. The CDR3 DNA follows: TGTGCCAGCGCCGGCTCTCCGAGGTTCCTGCAGTTCTTC.

A few counts support this clonotype. This sequence joins TRBV4-1 and TRBJ1-6; D ambiguous. The CDR3 is 13 amino acids. Trimming pared 0 bases from V and 9 bases from J, leaving 6 bases between. Germline CDR1 reads MGHRA; CDR2 reads YSYEKL. CDR3 nucleotide sequence: TGCGCCAGCAGCCAAGATCAGAGTTCACCCCTCCACTTT. Its translation: CASSQDQSSPLHF.

This chain uses TRBV6-5 with TRBJ2-3; 7 bases map to TRBD2. J was trimmed by 2 bases and V by 6 bases; bases with no gene match: 5. The CDR3 extends over 14 amino acids. The germline gives CDR1 MNHEY, CDR2 SVGAGI. In DNA, the CDR3 is TGTGCCAGCAGCAGATGGGACTACACAGATACGCAGTATTTT. Amino acids: CASSRWDYTDTQYF.

This clonotype was detected many times. The chain carries TRBV7-2 and TRBJ2-1, with D perhaps TRBD2 (7 bases). Germline V CDR1 and CDR2: SGHTA, FQGNSA. This CDR3 has 23 amino acids. Between the trimmed V and J ends, which lost 5 bases and 1 base, there was a span of 36 bases. DNA of the CDR3: TGTGCCAGCAGCCTCAGGAGCGCAGGGGCTAGAAGTCGGCGGGAGAAGTCCTACAATGAGCAGTTCTTC. It encodes CASSLRSAGARSRREKSYNEQFF.

Only a few counts were recorded for this clonotype. The chain combines TRBV20-1 with TRBJ2-5; D may be TRBD2 (6 bases). The CDR3 has 12 residues. Germline loops: CDR1 DFQATT, CDR2 SNEGSKA (reference sequence). The V end lost 5 bases, the J end lost 2 bases, and 9 bases lay between the germline ends. CDR3 sequence reads: CSAATRQETQYF. The CDR3 DNA sequence: TGCAGTGCTGCGACTAGACAAGAGACCCAGTACTTC.

The CDR3 DNA follows: TGTGCCAGTAGTCCGGGACTAGCGGTCGAGCAGTACGTC. It specifies CASSPGLAVEQYV. This chain uses TRBV19 with TRBJ2-7; 11 positions agree with TRBD2. The CDR3 is 13 residues long. J was trimmed by 6 bases and V by 5 bases; bases with no gene match: 3. Looked up from germline, CDR1 is LNHDA and CDR2 is SQIVND (reference sequence).

This chain connects TRBV19 to TRBJ1-2, with D possibly being TRBD1 (6 bases). V was trimmed by 4 bases and J by 2 bases, leaving 14 bases between them. This CDR3 comprises 15 residues. CDR1 is LNHDA, CDR2 SQIVND, per germline (reference sequence). The CDR3 spells CASSTLGTPNYGYTF. For the CDR3, the DNA is TGTGCCAGTAGTACACTCGGGACACCAAACTATGGCTACACCTTC.

In this sample, this clonotype turned up many times. The chain joins TRBV7-2 to TRBJ2-7; the D gene is possibly TRBD1 (5 bases). The V gene lost 6 bases and the J gene lost 4 bases, with 16 bases spanning the gap. Germline V gene lookup returns CDR1 SGHTA and CDR2 FQGNSA. The CDR3 runs 14 residues. The CDR3 loop is CASSQDTVSYEQYF. The CDR3, as DNA: TGTGCCAGCAGTCAGGACACTGTGTCGTACGAGCAGTACTTC.

This clonotype was seen a handful of times. V gene TRBV6-1 combines with J gene TRBJ1-2, with no clear D. The germline V gene has CDR1 MNHNS and CDR2 SASEGT. The CDR3 loop spans 16 amino acids. V was trimmed by 5 bases and J by 0 bases, leaving 16 bases between them. CDR3 DNA: TGTGCCAGCAGTTCTACGGGAGGCCAACCTAACTATGGCTACACCTTC. This codes for CASSSTGGQPNYGYTF.

This clonotype has more than one count but fewer than ten. CDR3 bases: TGTGCCAGCAGATCCGGGACTAGCGGGAGTGCAGATACGCAGTATTTT. Encoded protein: CASRSGTSGSADTQYF. The rearrangement joins TRBV11-2 to TRBJ2-3; 14 nucleotides align to TRBD2. The V and J ends lost 6 bases and 4 bases, in that order; junction bases with no gene match: 6. Germline V gene data show CDR1 as SGHAT and CDR2 as FQNNGV. The CDR3 runs to 16 residues.

This clonotype showed up just a few times. The chain couples TRBV7-9 to TRBJ2-2; TRBD2 matches 9 bases. CDR1 is SEHNR and CDR2 is FQNEAQ in the germline V gene (reference sequence). V trimming: 5 bases; J trimming: 5 bases; junction bases outside the gene matches: 3. The CDR3 has 14 amino acids. CDR3 nucleotides: TGTGCCAGCAGCAGTAGCGGGAGTACCGGGGAGCTGTTTTTT. Amino acids: CASSSSGSTGELFF.

This clonotype was detected only a few times. The genes are TRBV11-3 and TRBJ2-3; 13 nucleotides align to TRBD2. The trim removed 5 bases at V and 3 bases at J, leaving 8 bases unmatched. Germline CDR1 and CDR2: SGHNT and YENEEA. CDR3 length equals 17 residues. The CDR3 sequence is CASSEGTSGMWTDTQYF. CDR3 DNA: TGTGCCAGCAGCGAAGGGACTAGCGGGATGTGGACAGATACGCAGTATTTT.